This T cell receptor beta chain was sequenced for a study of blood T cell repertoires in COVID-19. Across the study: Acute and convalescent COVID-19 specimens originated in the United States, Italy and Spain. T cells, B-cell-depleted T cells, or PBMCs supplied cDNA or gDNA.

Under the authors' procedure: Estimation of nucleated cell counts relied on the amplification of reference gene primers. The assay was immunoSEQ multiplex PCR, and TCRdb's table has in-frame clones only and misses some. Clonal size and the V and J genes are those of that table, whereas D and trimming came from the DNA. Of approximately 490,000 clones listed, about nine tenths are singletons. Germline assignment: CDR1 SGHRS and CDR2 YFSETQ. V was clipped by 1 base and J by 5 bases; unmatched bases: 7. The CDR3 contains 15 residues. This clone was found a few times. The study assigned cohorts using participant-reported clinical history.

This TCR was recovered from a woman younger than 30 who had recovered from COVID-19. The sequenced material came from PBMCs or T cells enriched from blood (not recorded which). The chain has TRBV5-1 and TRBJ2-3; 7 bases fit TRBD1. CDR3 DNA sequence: TGCGCCAGCAGCTTGACAGGGGCCCAGGGAGATACGCAGTATTTT. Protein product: CASSLTGAQGDTQYF. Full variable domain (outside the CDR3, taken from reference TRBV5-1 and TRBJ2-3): KAGVTQTPRYLIKTRGQQVTLSCSPISGHRSVSWYQQTPGQGLQFLFEYFSETQRNKGNFPGRFSGRQFSNSRSEMNVSTLELGDSALYLCASSLTGAQGDTQYFGPGTRLTVL.